What follows is one T cell receptor (beta chain) and its context. This clone has just one count. What antigen it recognizes has not been identified. No quality values exist for individual bases; no much larger clone is one base distant. This entry comes from a study of graft-versus-host responses after intestinal transplantation (dated by TCRdb to the early 2020s). About the investigation overall: The transplants that recipients received were multivisceral, liver-intestinal, or isolated intestinal. After intestinal transplantation, graft-versus-host and host-versus-graft alloreactive T cell clones in the graft, circulation and bone marrow were tracked using bulk TCR-beta CDR3 sequencing. Rather than going through the commercial service, samples from a few later patients were sequenced in-house on an Illumina MiSeq and processed with MiXCR. All recipients received anti-thymocyte globulin induction followed by maintenance tacrolimus and steroids for around 3 years. Alloreactive clones were identified by sequencing pre-transplant mixed lymphocyte reaction products and comparing these products with unstimulated pre-transplant donor and recipient T cells. A peak of at least 4% donor T cells among recipient peripheral blood mononuclear cells was the definition used for donor T cell macrochimerism. The cohort enrolled about two dozen intestinal transplant recipients, one of whom was a retransplant, and a few patients without pretransplant specimens were excluded. Beyond this particular receptor, the publication reports: The relatively low number and heterogeneity of intestinal transplant patients limited the conclusions. Early after transplant, peak levels of circulating GvH clones were associated with declines in HvG clones. GvH clones turned up in recipient bone marrow, with some appearing earlier in ileal mucosa or blood, a pattern consistent with an intestinal mucosal origin. High GvH to HvG T cell clonal ratios were observed in the allografts of patients with donor T cell macrochimerism.

Libraries were constructed by the immunoSEQ multiplex PCR assay. For most patients, genomic DNA was isolated with the Qiagen DNeasy Blood and Tissue Kit and sent frozen to Adaptive Biotechnologies for TCR sequencing. Adaptive Biotechnologies carried out high-throughput TCR-beta CDR3 sequencing of genomic DNA for most patients. The study's own analysis went as follows. Adaptive's ImmunoSEQ software was the source of the TCR sequencing data for 18 patients, while a few other patients were processed with MiXCR and VDJtools. To correct CD4 versus CD8 sorting errors, sequences present in both subsets at a frequency ratio below 5:1 were removed. Because the origin of CDR3 nucleotide sequences shared between donor and recipient could not be assigned, those sequences were removed. To be classed as alloreactive, a clone needed at least 2-fold expansion over unstimulated cells and a minimum CFSE-low frequency of 0.002% (template counts) or 0.001% (read counts). Clones detected in sequenced pre-transplant spleen, lymph node, or MLR CFSE-low populations of the donor or recipient were defined as mappable. The cumulative frequency of alloreactive clones was calculated as a percentage of all sequences, weighted by copy number. This immuneACCESS table, as held by TCRdb, lists in-frame sequences with V and J called but not all clones. Of the missing ones, under half trace to an unresolved V gene in checked studies; the others have no known cause. V and J calls plus clone size are reproduced from that table; the DNA served to infer D and trimming. The sample yields 90,000 to 120,000 clones; 87% were counted once. The ten largest clones capture about 0.7% of the sample.

The intended sense of this specimen's time point label: cells obtained before transplantation from donor or recipient. CD3+CD4+ and CD3+CD8+ populations were FACS-sorted from unstimulated pre-transplant donor and recipient cells taken from spleen or lymph nodes. This sequence was found in a human donor who was the organ donor for an intestinal transplant. This material consisted of unstimulated CD4+ T cells sorted from spleen or lymph node cells, taken before transplant.

The CDR3 protein: CASSYGHLAGPQHF. The bases are TGTGCCAGCAGTTACGGCCACCTGGCCGGGCCCCAGCATTTT. The rearranged segments are TRBV6-5 and TRBJ1-5, with the identity of the D gene unclear. Spanning cysteine to phenylalanine, the CDR3 consists of 14 amino acids. Only the CDR3 part of the read is kept: 42 bases, read in frame from the first base. At the junction V is shortened by 2 bases and J by 9 bases, with 14 bases in between. Via the germline V gene, CDR1 is MNHEY and CDR2 SVGAGI.